The following is a T cell receptor beta chain sequence with its context. These data originate in a study of regulatory T cells in long-lasting Graves disease. Germline CDR1 reads MDHEN; CDR2 reads SYDVKM. V was trimmed by 6 bases and J by 5 bases, leaving 8 bases between them. The CDR3 has 11 residues. Libraries of TCR beta came from iRepertoire HTBI primers plus Arm-PCR of CDR3 regions. In the study's own analysis: Identified across the samples were 60 to 70 TRBV segments and over twelve TRBJ segments. In TCRdb, the multiplex PCR reads were re-called with MiXCR into one record per CDR3 protein. TCRdb assigned the V and J calls; the authors' analysis was not used. The table lists a few hundred thousand distinct CDR3 sequences, around 23% of them singletons. Time point noted: persistent/refractory GD, antithyroid drugs over 5 years with positive TRAb. Isolated PBMC RNA provided the starting material for the TCR library.

This specimen consisted of peripheral blood mononuclear cells (PBMCs), obtained when the disease was refractory, from a patient treated with antithyroid drugs. The TCR originated in a woman aged 35 to 49 with Graves disease. This chain uses TRBV28 with TRBJ2-7; D is unclear. CDR3 amino acids: CASRGTDEQYF. CDR3 coding DNA: TGTGCCAGCAGGGGAACGGACGAGCAGTACTTC. The full variable domain, rest sourced from reference TRBV28 and TRBJ2-7, is DVKVTQSSRYLVKRTGEKVFLECVQDMDHENMFWYRQDPGLGLRLIYFSYDVKMKEKGDIPEGYSVSREKKERFSLILESASTNQTSMYLCASRGTDEQYFGPGTRLTVT.